The 23 T cell receptor beta chains reported below all come from one sample, sequenced in a study of blood T cell repertoires in COVID-19. Clones were sequenced by immunoSEQ multiplex PCR, and TCRdb holds only the in-frame ones, with some missing. The table has about 130,000 clones, more than 60% seen once; the top ten hold approximately 2%. The sample was peripheral blood. These TCRs come from a woman between 70 and 85 years old with acute or convalescent COVID-19.

This clone has a single count. V is TRBV6-6 and J is TRBJ2-6; 12 bases agree with TRBD1. The CDR3 consists of 18 residues. The ends lost 5 bases at V and 0 bases at J; junction bases unmatched: 5. CDR1 and CDR2 from the germline V gene are MNHNY and SVGAGI (reference sequence). CDR3 in DNA: TGTGCCAGCAGTCCCGGGACAGGGGGCTTCTCTGGGGCCAACGTCCTGACTTTC. Its translation: CASSPGTGGFSGANVLTF.

This clone came up once. The chain has TRBV27 and TRBJ1-2, with D possibly being TRBD1 (6 bases). The CDR3 has 14 amino acids. V dropped 5 bases and J dropped 8 bases, with 18 bases sitting between them. The V gene's germline CDR1 is MNHEY and CDR2 SMNVEV (reference sequence). CDR3 nucleotides: TGTGCCAGCAGTCAACTCACAGGGATGGGCGGCTACACCTTC. This sequence encodes CASSQLTGMGGYTF.

This clone was counted at least ten times. The chain has TRBV9 and TRBJ2-5, with 9 bases that match TRBD2. The CDR3 sequence is 15 residues long. The V segment lost 3 bases and the J segment 5 bases; nucleotides outside the gene matches: 8. Germline V CDR1 and CDR2: SGDLS, YYNGEE. CDR3: CASSARAGGLETQYF. CDR3 coding DNA: TGTGCCAGCAGCGCCCGGGCGGGAGGGCTGGAGACCCAGTACTTC. Full variable domain (remainder filled in from reference TRBV9 and TRBJ2-5): DSGVTQTPKHLITATGQRVTLRCSPRSGDLSVYWYQQSLDQGLQFLIQYYNGEERAKGNILERFSAQQFPDLHSELNLSSLELGDSALYFCASSARAGGLETQYFGPGTRLLVL.

The rearrangement links TRBV18 to TRBJ1-6; 8 bases are shared with TRBD1. The V and J ends lost 3 bases and 0 bases, in that order; junction bases with no gene match: 13. Per germline, CDR1 KGHSH and CDR2 LQKENI. The CDR3 contains 20 residues. CDR3 coding DNA: TGTGCCAGCTCACCCATTGGACGGACAGGGAAAAGCTCCTATAATTCACCCCTCCACTTT. It is translated as CASSPIGRTGKSSYNSPLHF.

This chain links TRBV6-5 with TRBJ1-2; no firm D call. Germline V gives CDR1 MNHEY, CDR2 SVGAGI. V was trimmed by 2 bases and J by 8 bases, leaving 12 bases between them. This CDR3 spans 13 amino acids. CDR3 amino acids: CASSYEGLWGYTF. CDR3 in DNA: TGTGCCAGCAGTTACGAGGGCTTGTGGGGCTACACCTTC.

This clone appeared many times. The CDR3, as DNA: TGCGCCAGCAGCTTAAGACAGTTAATAGGGGAAAAACTGTTTTTT. Translating gives CASSLRQLIGEKLFF. V gene TRBV5-1 combines with J gene TRBJ1-4; D is perhaps TRBD1 (5 bases). The CDR3 is 15 residues long. From germline, CDR1 is SGHRS and CDR2 YFSETQ. Trimming took off 2 bases at V and 8 bases at J, with 16 bases between the two ends.

The V and J genes are TRBV9 and TRBJ2-1, with a weak D call TRBD1 (5 bases). Germline values: CDR1 SGDLS, CDR2 YYNGEE. The germline V and J ends were trimmed by 0 bases and 7 bases, with 14 bases remaining between them. The CDR3 is 15 residues long. The CDR3 coding sequence is TGTGCCAGCAGCGTAGCTTGGGGCAGAACAAATGAGCAGTTCTTC. Translating gives CASSVAWGRTNEQFF. Combining the CDR3 with reference TRBV9 and TRBJ2-1 gives the whole variable domain DSGVTQTPKHLITATGQRVTLRCSPRSGDLSVYWYQQSLDQGLQFLIQYYNGEERAKGNILERFSAQQFPDLHSELNLSSLELGDSALYFCASSVAWGRTNEQFFGPGTRLTVL.

In this sample, this clone turned up a few times. The CDR3 protein is CASSPGQDYGYTF. CDR3 bases: TGCGCCAGCAGCCCCGGACAGGACTATGGCTACACCTTC. This chain joins TRBV5-1 and TRBJ1-2; 7 bases are shared with TRBD1. The CDR3 spans 13 residues. Trimming at V came to 4 bases and at J to 3 bases, leaving 3 bases not matched to a gene. CDR1 and CDR2 (germline): SGHRS, YFSETQ.

V is TRBV19 and J is TRBJ2-3; 8 bases are shared with TRBD1. Germline CDR1 and CDR2: LNHDA and SQIVND (reference sequence). This CDR3 comprises 16 residues. V lost 5 bases and J lost 0; bases outside the gene matches: 7. CDR3 sequence: CASSPRQGISTDTQYF. In DNA form, the CDR3 reads TGTGCCAGTAGTCCACGACAGGGGATAAGCACAGATACGCAGTATTTT.

This clone came up a few times. The rearrangement links TRBV14 to TRBJ1-1; D may be TRBD1 (5 bases). V lost 4 bases and J lost 5, with 14 bases in between. The CDR3 spans 14 residues. CDR1 SGHDN and CDR2 FVKESK come from the germline V gene. The CDR3 region is CASSPRWGVTEAFF. Here the CDR3 DNA reads TGTGCCAGCAGCCCTCGGTGGGGCGTTACTGAAGCTTTCTTT.

The chain recombines TRBV5-1 with TRBJ2-2; 8 bases agree with TRBD1. The CDR3 runs 17 residues. Trimming at V came to 4 bases and at J to 6 bases, leaving 14 bases not matched to a gene. In germline, CDR1 is SGHRS, CDR2 YFSETQ. The CDR3 DNA follows: TGCGCCAGCAGCCCGGGGTGGACAGGGCGAGTTTCCGGGGAGCTGTTTTTT. This sequence encodes CASSPGWTGRVSGELFF.

The rearrangement joins TRBV5-1 to TRBJ1-6; no firm D call. The CDR3 has 14 residues. The germline V gene has CDR1 SGHRS and CDR2 YFSETQ. V dropped 4 bases and J dropped 10 bases, with 15 bases sitting between them. CDR3 region: CASSLGITQSPLHF. CDR3 nucleotide sequence: TGCGCCAGCAGCCTGGGGATTACACAGTCACCCCTCCACTTT.

The chain couples TRBV19 to TRBJ2-4; tentative D call: TRBD1 (5 bases). Germline loops: CDR1 LNHDA, CDR2 SQIVND (reference sequence). Trimming shortened V by 3 bases and J by 3 bases, and 12 bases separated the two germline ends. The CDR3 sequence is 15 residues long. CDR3: CASSILRGGKNIQYF. As DNA, the CDR3 is TGTGCCAGTAGTATTTTAAGGGGTGGCAAAAACATTCAGTACTTC.

This sequence joins TRBV14 and TRBJ2-4; 8 bases align to TRBD1. CDR1 is SGHDN and CDR2 is FVKESK in the germline V gene. The V and J ends lost 0 bases and 7 bases, in that order; junction bases with no gene match: 5. The CDR3 has 15 amino acids. The CDR3 reads CASSQEETGENIQYF. The CDR3 bases are TGTGCCAGCAGCCAAGAGGAGACAGGGGAGAACATTCAGTACTTC.

CDR3 DNA sequence: TGTGCCAGCAGTTACCGACAGGGAGGAAACACTGAAGCTTTCTTT. It is translated as CASSYRQGGNTEAFF. J is TRBJ1-1 and V is TRBV6-5, with 7 positions matching TRBD1. The germline V gene has CDR1 MNHEY and CDR2 SVGAGI. V shed 2 bases and J 2 bases; nucleotides not matched to a gene: 5. The length of the CDR3 is 15 residues.

This rearrangement joins TRBV6-5 to TRBJ2-2; 9 positions agree with TRBD2. With V trimmed by 5 bases and J by 6 bases, 7 bases remained unmatched. CDR1 and CDR2 (germline): MNHEY, SVGAGI. The CDR3 runs 15 residues. The CDR3 nucleotides are TGTGCCAGCAGTCCAAGGACTAGCGCGGCCGGGGAGCTGTTTTTT. This encodes CASSPRTSAAGELFF.

The rearrangement uses TRBV9 and TRBJ2-2; tentatively, D is TRBD2 (5 bases). The CDR3 totals 16 residues. CDR1 and CDR2 from the germline V gene are SGDLS and YYNGEE. V lost 4 bases to trimming and J lost 0 bases, with 13 bases between them. The CDR3 region has the DNA TGTGCCAGCAGCAACACTAGGAACACGAACACCGGGGAGCTGTTTTTT. Translating gives CASSNTRNTNTGELFF.

This clone was observed once. The V call is TRBV2, the J call TRBJ1-1, with 9 bases that match TRBD1. The CDR3 sequence is 15 residues long. Germline trimming cut 6 bases from V and 1 base from J; bases unmatched to any gene: 6. Per germline, CDR1 SNHLY and CDR2 FYNNEI. CDR3 in DNA: TGTGCCAGCAGGGGGACAGGGTCGGCGAACACTGAAGCTTTCTTT. Amino acid sequence: CASRGTGSANTEAFF. Drawing the rest from reference TRBV2 and TRBJ1-1, the complete variable domain is EPEVTQTPSHQVTQMGQEVILRCVPISNHLYFYWYRQILGQKVEFLVSFYNNEISEKSEIFDDQFSVERPDGSNFTLKIRSTKLEDSAMYFCASRGTGSANTEAFFGQGTRLTVV.

This clone occurred a few times. The V call is TRBV23-1, the J call TRBJ2-5, with a possible D match to TRBD2 (6 bases). TRBV23-1 is an ORF for which the function is uncertain. This CDR3 spans 14 amino acids. The V end was cut by 3 bases, the J end by 5 bases, with 13 bases between. In nucleotides, the CDR3 is TGCGCCAGCAGTCACTGCCCGGGGGTGGAGACCCAGTACTTC. Amino acid sequence: CASSHCPGVETQYF.

Comment on this clone: A read error may be the cause here, since a much bigger clone is one base away. The chain uses TRBV19 and TRBJ2-3; 7 nucleotides agree with TRBD1. CDR3 length equals 13 residues. Germline V gene data show CDR1 as LNHDA and CDR2 as SQIVND (reference sequence). With V trimmed by 2 bases and J by 5 bases, 1 base remained unmatched. In DNA form, the CDR3 reads TGTGCCAGTAGTATACAGGGGGTAGATACGCAGTATTTT. It encodes CASSIQGVDTQYF.

This chain joins TRBV6-5 and TRBJ1-3; D gene unclear. The CDR3 covers 14 residues. V was cut by 6 bases and J by 0 bases, with 9 bases left in between. Germline V gene lookup returns CDR1 MNHEY and CDR2 SVGAGI. CDR3 protein: CASRLTSSGNTIYF. CDR3 nucleotide sequence: TGTGCCAGCAGGCTGACAAGCTCTGGAAACACCATATATTTT.

The gene calls are TRBV25-1 and TRBJ1-2; D possibly corresponds to TRBD1 (5 bases). The V and J ends lost 4 bases and 8 bases respectively, with 14 bases between them. Germline values: CDR1 MGHDK, CDR2 SYGVNS. The CDR3 contains 13 residues. CDR3 bases: TGTGCCAGCAGTGGATTCACAGGAGAAGGCTACACCTTC. Protein product: CASSGFTGEGYTF.

There are a few counts of this clone. The chain employs TRBV13 and TRBJ1-1; 8 bases match TRBD1. Per germline, CDR1 PRHDT and CDR2 FYEKMQ (reference sequence). This CDR3 has 14 amino acids. Germline trimming cut 4 bases from V and 5 bases from J; bases unmatched to any gene: 6. The CDR3, as DNA: TGTGCCAGCAGCTATCAGGGGGCGAGGACTGAAGCTTTCTTT. Its protein is CASSYQGARTEAFF.